This is a list of T cell receptor beta chains from one sample in a study of cytomegalovirus exposure and HLA in healthy donors. Clones were read by immunoSEQ multiplex PCR, and TCRdb kept only the in-frame ones, dropping some. This table holds 200,000 to 250,000 clones, approximately 70% found once. Sequenced sample: PBMCs. Every receptor here comes from a woman in her 30s in good health and CMV-seronegative. The CDR3 runs from the conserved cysteine through the conserved F or W. The D gene is left open where the match is weak. Clone size appears in some rows only: once, few, many, or a class for an expanded clone.

>TRBJ2-3|NA|TRBV19|NA
TGTGCCAGTAGTTTTCTTAGCGGTTCTTCAGATACGCAGTATTTT
CASSFLSGSSDTQYF
>TRBJ2-2|TRBD2|TRBV7-2|NA
TGTGCCAGCAGCTTGTCACTAGCGGGAGTCGGCGGGGAGCTGTTTTTT
CASSLSLAGVGGELFF
>TRBJ2-3|NA|TRBV7-6|NA
TGTGCCAGCAGCTTAGACGGGGGTCGGGCAGATACGCAGTATTTT
CASSLDGGRADTQYF
>TRBJ2-2|TRBD1|TRBV5-8|NA
TGTGCCAGCAGCCCCCAGCCCGGACAGGTCGGGGAGCTGTTTTTT
CASSPQPGQVGELFF
>TRBJ2-3|TRBD2|TRBV18|NA
TGTGCCAGCTCACCCAGGACTAGCGGGAGGGACGTAGATACGCAGTATTTT
CASSPRTSGRDVDTQYF
>TRBJ1-3|TRBD1|TRBV10-3|NA
TGTGCCATGGCCTCCGGGACAGGGAAAAAATCTGGAAACACCATATATTTT
CAMASGTGKKSGNTIYF
>TRBJ2-5|NA|TRBV19|NA
TGTGCCAGTAGTATAGATGCGGGACAAGAGACCCAGTACTTC
CASSIDAGQETQYF
>TRBJ2-2|TRBD1|TRBV6-1|NA
TGTGCCAGCAGGAGGACAGGGGAAAACACCGGGGAGCTGTTTTTT
CASRRTGENTGELFF
>TRBJ1-1|TRBD1|TRBV18|NA
TGTGCCAGCTCACCAAAAGGGACAGGCACTGAAGCTTTCTTT
CASSPKGTGTEAFF
>TRBJ1-2|NA|TRBV5-1|NA
TGCGCCAGCAGCTTGCCGGGGTACGGCTACACCTTC
CASSLPGYGYTF
>TRBJ2-5|TRBD1|TRBV7-9|NA
TGTGCCAGCAGCTTGACTGGGACAGGGGAAGAGACCCAGTACTTC
CASSLTGTGEETQYF
>TRBJ2-7|NA|TRBV19|few
TGTGCCAGTAGTATTTACCGCGGGGACGAGCAGTACTTC
CASSIYRGDEQYF
>TRBJ2-7|NA|TRBV5-1|NA
TGCGCCAGCAGCCCGCTTAGTAGCTCCCACGAGCAGTACTTC
CASSPLSSSHEQYF
>TRBJ1-2|TRBD1|TRBV7-9|NA
TGTGCCAGCAGCTTAGCGACAGGGGTCTATGGCTACACCTTC
CASSLATGVYGYTF
>TRBJ2-5|NA|TRBV6-6|NA
TGTGCCAGCAGTACCCAAGGGGACTACCAAGAGACCCAGTACTTC
CASSTQGDYQETQYF
>TRBJ1-6|TRBD1|TRBV5-5|NA
TGTGCCAGCAGGCCAATGGGACAGTATAATTCACCCCTCCACTTT
CASRPMGQYNSPLHF
>TRBJ1-1|NA|TRBV6-6|NA
TGTGCCAGCTGTGCGCCGGGACAGAACACTGAAGCTTTCTTT
CASCAPGQNTEAFF
>TRBJ2-3|TRBD2|TRBV5-1|once
TGCGCCAGCAGCTTGGTCGGGACTAGCGGGACAGATACGCAGTATTTT
CASSLVGTSGTDTQYF
>TRBJ1-3|TRBD1|TRBV5-6|NA
TGTGCCAGCAGCCTATGGACAGGGTTGTCCGGAAACACCATATATTTT
CASSLWTGLSGNTIYF
>TRBJ2-1|NA|TRBV11-3|NA
TGTGCCAGCAGCCGACTCGACAGCCACAATGAGCAGTTCTTC
CASSRLDSHNEQFF
>TRBJ1-2|TRBD1|TRBV6-5|NA
TGTGCCAGCAGTCGGGACAGCCAGATCTATGGCTACACCTTC
CASSRDSQIYGYTF
>TRBJ2-1|TRBD2|TRBV25-1|NA
TGTGCCAGCAGTGAGACTAGCGGGAGTATAGGTGAGCAGTTCTTC
CASSETSGSIGEQFF
>TRBJ2-7|TRBD2|TRBV7-8|NA
TGTGCCAGCACCTCGGGGGGAGGGACTAGCGTCTACGAGCAGTACTTC
CASTSGGGTSVYEQYF
>TRBJ2-7|NA|TRBV6-1|NA
TGTGCCAGCAGTTTGATCGGGAGCTCCTCCTACGAGCAGTACTTC
CASSLIGSSSYEQYF
>TRBJ2-2|TRBD1|TRBV2|NA
TGTGCCAGCGGACTCGGACAGGGCCTCAACACCGGGGAGCTGTTTTTT
CASGLGQGLNTGELFF
>TRBJ1-1|TRBD1|TRBV7-8|NA
TGTGCCAGCAGCTCGGGACAGGGGAAGAACACTGAAGCTTTCTTT
CASSSGQGKNTEAFF
>TRBJ2-5|TRBD2|TRBV5-1|NA
TGCGCCAGCAGCTTGACTAGCGGGGGGGCAGGAGAGACCCAGTACTTC
CASSLTSGGAGETQYF
>TRBJ1-2|TRBD1|TRBV2|few
TGTGCCAGCAGTGGACAGGGGGGCTATGGCTACACCTTC
CASSGQGGYGYTF
>TRBJ2-3|TRBD2|TRBV19|NA
TGTGCCAGTAGTATAGATGTCCGTCTAGCGGGAGATCCGGATACGCAGTATTTT
CASSIDVRLAGDPDTQYF
>TRBJ1-2|NA|TRBV6-5|NA
TGTGCCACCCGACAGAACTATGGCTACACCTTC
CATRQNYGYTF